This T cell receptor beta chain emerged from a study of blood T cell repertoires in COVID-19. In the study overall: The origin of the acute and convalescent COVID-19 samples was the United States, Italy and Spain. T cells, B-cell-depleted T cells, or PBMCs provided the cDNA or gDNA that served as material.

Trimming shortened V by 0 bases and J by 7 bases, and 16 bases separated the two germline ends. Germline V gives CDR1 SGDLS, CDR2 YYNGEE. This CDR3 is built from 16 residues. Original methodology: Cell counts per sample came from amplifying reference gene primers. Using immunoSEQ multiplex PCR, the repertoire was profiled, and TCRdb retains in-frame clones only, with some absent. The DNA was the basis for D and trimming; V, J and clone size are from that table. Among 50,000 to 70,000 clones listed, around 79% were seen once. The clonotype originates from a human donor in a cohort sampled during active COVID-19. The sample taken for sequencing was peripheral blood. The chain combines TRBV9 with TRBJ2-2; possible D gene TRBD2, 6 bases. DNA of the CDR3: TGTGCCAGCAGCGTAGGGGAGGTGGATGTCGGCGGGGAGCTGTTTTTT. Its protein product is CASSVGEVDVGGELFF.